This TCR beta chain stems from a study of T cells after yellow fever vaccination. Study information: Fractions containing few cells were prepared with SMART-Seq v4 Ultra Low Input.

Remarks on this clonotype: No antigen is known for it.

Study-wide points: Some clonotypes, a small share, were shared between CD4 and CD8 compartments. After the booster, over 95% of CD4 and about nine tenths of CD8 primary-response clones were re-detected. Although the secondary response was weaker, it peaked faster, at day 5 versus 15.

TCRdb fed the 5' RACE reads into MiXCR, producing one record per CDR3 protein. The table includes 550,000 or so distinct CDR3 sequences, about 19% detected once. The clonotype comes from a man between 25 and 39 years old who received the YFV17D yellow fever vaccine. This material consisted of PBMCs, taken 15 days after the yellow fever booster vaccination.

This CDR3 reads CASSVGMGQIQETQYF. DNA of the CDR3: TGTGCCAGCAGCGTAGGTATGGGGCAGATCCAAGAGACCCAGTACTTC. The rearrangement uses TRBV9 and TRBJ2-5, with TRBD1 as a possible D gene (5 bases). CDR3 length equals 16 residues. CDR1 and CDR2 from the germline V gene are SGDLS and YYNGEE. The V end lost 0 bases, the J end lost 1 base, and 13 bases lay between the germline ends.